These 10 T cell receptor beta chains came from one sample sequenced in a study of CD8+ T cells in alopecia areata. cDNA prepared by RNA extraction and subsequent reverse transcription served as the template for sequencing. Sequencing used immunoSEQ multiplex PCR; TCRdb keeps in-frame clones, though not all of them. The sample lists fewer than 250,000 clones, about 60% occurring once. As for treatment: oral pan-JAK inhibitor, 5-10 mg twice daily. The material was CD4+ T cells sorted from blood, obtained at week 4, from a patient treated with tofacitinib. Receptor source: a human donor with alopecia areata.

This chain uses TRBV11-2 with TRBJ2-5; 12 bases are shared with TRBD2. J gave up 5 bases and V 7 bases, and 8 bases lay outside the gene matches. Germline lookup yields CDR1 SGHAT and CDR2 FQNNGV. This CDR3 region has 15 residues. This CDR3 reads CASTLAGGPPETQYF. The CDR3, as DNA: TGTGCCAGCACCCTAGCGGGAGGGCCTCCCGAGACCCAGTACTTC.

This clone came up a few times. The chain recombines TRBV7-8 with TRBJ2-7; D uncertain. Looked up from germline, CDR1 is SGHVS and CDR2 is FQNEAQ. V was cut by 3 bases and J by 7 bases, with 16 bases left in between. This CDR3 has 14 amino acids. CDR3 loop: CASSFGLNGREQYF. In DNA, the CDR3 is TGTGCCAGCAGCTTTGGGCTAAACGGACGGGAGCAGTACTTC. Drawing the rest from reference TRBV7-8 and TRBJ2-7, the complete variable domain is GAGVSQSPRYKVAKRGQDVALRCDPISGHVSLFWYQQALGQGPEFLTYFQNEAQLDKSGLPSDRFFAERPEGSVSTLKIQRTQQEDSAVYLCASSFGLNGREQYFGPGTRLTVT.

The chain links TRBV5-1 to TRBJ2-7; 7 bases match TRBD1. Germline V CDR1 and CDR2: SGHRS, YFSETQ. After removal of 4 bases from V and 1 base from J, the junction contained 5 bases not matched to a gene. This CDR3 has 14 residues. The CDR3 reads CASSPGDRSYEQYF. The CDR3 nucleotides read TGCGCCAGCAGCCCCGGGGACAGATCCTACGAGCAGTACTTC.

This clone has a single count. The chain's CDR3 is CASSLGDSVSGANVLTF. Here the CDR3 DNA reads TGTGCCAGCAGCTTAGGGGACAGCGTCTCTGGGGCCAACGTCCTGACTTTC. This chain joins TRBV11-1 and TRBJ2-6; TRBD1 matches 7 bases. Per germline, CDR1 SGHAT and CDR2 FQDESV (reference sequence). This CDR3 contains 17 residues. With V trimmed by 1 base and J by 0 bases, 3 bases remained unmatched. The full variable domain, completed using reference TRBV11-1 and TRBJ2-6, is EAEVAQSPRYKITEKSQAVAFWCDPISGHATLYWYRQILGQGPELLVQFQDESVVDDSQLPKDRFSAERLKGVDSTLKIQPAELGDSAMYLCASSLGDSVSGANVLTFGAGSRLTVL.

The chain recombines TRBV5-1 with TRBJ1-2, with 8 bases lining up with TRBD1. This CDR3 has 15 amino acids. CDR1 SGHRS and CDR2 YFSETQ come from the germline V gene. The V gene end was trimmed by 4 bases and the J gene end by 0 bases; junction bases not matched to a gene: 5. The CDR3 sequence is CASSPQGDTNYGYTF. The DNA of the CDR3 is TGCGCCAGCAGCCCACAGGGGGATACTAACTATGGCTACACCTTC.

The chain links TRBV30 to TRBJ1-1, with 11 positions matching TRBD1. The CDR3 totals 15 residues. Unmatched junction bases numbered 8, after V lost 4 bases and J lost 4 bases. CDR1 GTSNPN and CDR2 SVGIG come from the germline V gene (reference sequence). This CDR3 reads CAWTRTGGMGTEAFF. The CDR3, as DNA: TGTGCCTGGACCCGGACAGGGGGCATGGGCACTGAAGCTTTCTTT.

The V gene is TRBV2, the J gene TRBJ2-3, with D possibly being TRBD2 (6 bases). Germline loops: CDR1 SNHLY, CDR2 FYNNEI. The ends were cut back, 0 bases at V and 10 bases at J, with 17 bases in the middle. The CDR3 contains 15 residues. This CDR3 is CASSEAGGGTSAQYF. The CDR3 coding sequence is TGTGCCAGCAGTGAAGCCGGAGGCGGGACTTCTGCGCAGTATTTT.

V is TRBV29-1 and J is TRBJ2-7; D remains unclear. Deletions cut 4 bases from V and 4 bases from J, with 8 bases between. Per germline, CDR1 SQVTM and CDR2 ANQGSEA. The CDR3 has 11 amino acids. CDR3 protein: CSVAIQYEQYF. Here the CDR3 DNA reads TGCAGCGTTGCGATTCAATACGAGCAGTACTTC.

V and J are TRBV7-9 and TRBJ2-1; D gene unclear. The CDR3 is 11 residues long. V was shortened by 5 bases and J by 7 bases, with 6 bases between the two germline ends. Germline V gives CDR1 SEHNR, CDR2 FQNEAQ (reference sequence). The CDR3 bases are TGTGCCAGCAGCCGTATTAATGAGCAGTTCTTC. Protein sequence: CASSRINEQFF. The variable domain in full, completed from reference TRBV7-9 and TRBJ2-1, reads DTGVSQNPRHKITKRGQNVTFRCDPISEHNRLYWYRQTLGQGPEFLTYFQNEAQLEKSRLLSDRFSAERPKGSFSTLEIQRTEQGDSAMYLCASSRINEQFFGPGTRLTVL.

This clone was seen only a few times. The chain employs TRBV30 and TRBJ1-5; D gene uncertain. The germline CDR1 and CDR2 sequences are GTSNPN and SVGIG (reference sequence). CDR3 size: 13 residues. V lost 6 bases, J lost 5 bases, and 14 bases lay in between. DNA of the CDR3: TGTGCCTGTGCCTTCGGGGTTCATCAGCCCCAGCATTTT. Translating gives CACAFGVHQPQHF.